This T cell receptor (beta chain) comes out of a study of T cell responses to AZD1222 COVID-19 vaccine. Germline V CDR1 and CDR2: LNHDA, SQIVND (reference sequence). Trimming shortened V by 5 bases and J by 1 base, and 9 bases separated the two germline ends. This CDR3 spans 15 amino acids. Libraries were prepared by immunoSEQ multiplex PCR; TCRdb keeps only in-frame clonotypes and omits some of them. The sample holds about 120,000 clones, about 91% seen once. The TCR originated in an adult who received the AZD1222 COVID-19 vaccine. The chain employs TRBV19 and TRBJ2-6, with a tentative D call TRBD2 (5 bases). This material consisted of peripheral blood, taken 28 days after the second AZD1222 dose. DNA for the CDR3: TGTGCCAGTAGTTTCGAGGGTTCTGGGGCCAACGTCCTGACTTTC. This sequence encodes CASSFEGSGANVLTF. Filled out from reference TRBV19 and TRBJ2-6, the complete variable domain reads DGGITQSPKYLFRKEGQNVTLSCEQNLNHDAMYWYRQDPGQGLRLIYYSQIVNDFQKGDIAEGYSVSREKKESFPLTVTSAQKNPTAFYLCASSFEGSGANVLTFGAGSRLTVL.